These 21 T cell receptor beta chains were sequenced from one sample in a study of T cell responses to AZD1222 COVID-19 vaccine. TCRdb keeps only in-frame clones here, not all; method: immunoSEQ multiplex PCR. This sample yields 150,000 to 190,000 clones, of which roughly nine tenths are seen a single time; less than 2% belongs to the top ten. Sample: peripheral blood, taken on day 0 of AZD1222 vaccination. These receptors were obtained from an adult in good health.

The rearrangement joins TRBV9 to TRBJ1-4, with TRBD1 matching 8 bases. The CDR3 is 15 residues long. The germline gives CDR1 SGDLS, CDR2 YYNGEE. The trim removed 4 bases at V and 3 bases at J, leaving 5 bases unmatched. This CDR3 reads CASSNGQGPNEKLFF. CDR3 DNA sequence: TGTGCCAGCAGCAACGGACAGGGTCCTAATGAAAAACTGTTTTTT.

The rearrangement joins TRBV19 to TRBJ2-1; the match to TRBD1 covers 8 bases. The CDR3 has 16 residues. The J segment lost 2 bases and the V segment lost 7 bases, leaving 10 bases of the junction unmatched. Germline loops: CDR1 LNHDA, CDR2 SQIVND (reference sequence). DNA for the CDR3: TGTGCCAGTACCGACACCACAGGGGGGCCCTACAATGAGCAGTTCTTC. Amino acid sequence: CASTDTTGGPYNEQFF.

The chain uses TRBV5-1 and TRBJ2-1; no clear D gene. CDR3 length: 15 amino acids. Per the germline V gene, CDR1 is SGHRS and CDR2 is YFSETQ. V was clipped by 2 bases and J by 2 bases, with 11 bases between them. The DNA of the CDR3 is TGCGCCAGCAGCTTAGGTACGGTAACCTACAATGAGCAGTTCTTC. This gives the protein CASSLGTVTYNEQFF. Complete variable domain (other parts from reference TRBV5-1 and TRBJ2-1): KAGVTQTPRYLIKTRGQQVTLSCSPISGHRSVSWYQQTPGQGLQFLFEYFSETQRNKGNFPGRFSGRQFSNSRSEMNVSTLELGDSALYLCASSLGTVTYNEQFFGPGTRLTVL.

The rearrangement joins TRBV21-1 to TRBJ1-6. TRBV21-1 is listed as a pseudogene. CDR3 size: 15 residues. The CDR3 spells CASSLPNSYNSPLHF. CDR3 nucleotide sequence: TGTGCCAGCAGTCTACCAAACTCTTATAATTCACCCCTCCACTTT.

The chain is built from TRBV6-5 and TRBJ2-7; 11 bases align to TRBD2. The CDR3 extends over 14 amino acids. The germline V gene encodes CDR1 MNHEY and CDR2 SVGAGI. The V segment lost 7 bases and the J segment 2 bases; nucleotides outside the gene matches: 4. The DNA for the CDR3 is TGTGCCAGCACCCGACTAGCGGGGACCTACGAGCAGTACTTC. It codes for CASTRLAGTYEQYF.

The count of this clone is one. The J gene is TRBJ2-2, the V gene TRBV19; no clear D. The germline gives CDR1 LNHDA, CDR2 SQIVND (reference sequence). The CDR3 covers 14 residues. Here the CDR3 reads CVSRLTLLTGELFF. CDR3 DNA sequence: TGTGTTTCGCGACTTACCTTACTGACCGGGGAGCTGTTTTTT.

This clone came up once. The rearrangement uses TRBV7-8 and TRBJ2-7; D is perhaps TRBD1 or TRBD2 (5 bases each). Germline CDR1 reads SGHVS; CDR2 reads FQNEAQ. CDR3 size: 14 residues. The V end lost 0 bases, the J end lost 3 bases, and 9 bases lay between the germline ends. The CDR3 sequence: CASSLAQGVYEQYF. The CDR3 DNA is TGTGCCAGCAGCTTAGCGCAGGGAGTCTACGAGCAGTACTTC. The full variable domain, rest sourced from reference TRBV7-8 and TRBJ2-7, is GAGVSQSPRYKVAKRGQDVALRCDPISGHVSLFWYQQALGQGPEFLTYFQNEAQLDKSGLPSDRFFAERPEGSVSTLKIQRTQQEDSAVYLCASSLAQGVYEQYFGPGTRLTVT.

The chain links TRBV5-1 to TRBJ1-2, with 9 bases fitting TRBD1. The CDR3 is made up of 17 amino acids. V lost 4 bases, J lost 2 bases, and 12 bases stayed unmatched. Germline CDR1 SGHRS, CDR2 YFSETQ. The CDR3 region is CASSGKDRGPLNYGYTF. The CDR3 DNA reads TGCGCCAGCAGCGGAAAGGACAGGGGACCCCTCAACTATGGCTACACCTTC.

The chain combines TRBV28 with TRBJ1-3; no definite D call. V was trimmed by 3 bases and J by 0 bases, leaving 12 bases between them. Germline V gene data show CDR1 as MDHEN and CDR2 as SYDVKM. This CDR3 has 16 residues. This CDR3 reads CASSFQLDPSGNTIYF. The CDR3 DNA is TGTGCCAGCAGTTTTCAGCTGGACCCCTCTGGAAACACCATATATTTT.

The chain joins TRBV6-5 to TRBJ1-1, with a weak D call TRBD1 (6 bases). Germline V lookup: CDR1 MNHEY, CDR2 SVGAGI. V lost 4 bases and J lost 2, with 17 bases in between. The length of the CDR3 is 16 residues. The CDR3 nucleotides read TGTGCCAGCAGTTCAGCCGGTTTACAGGGTAACACTGAAGCTTTCTTT. Translated, it gives CASSSAGLQGNTEAFF.

The chain has TRBV14 and TRBJ1-4, with a possible D match to TRBD1 (5 bases). Germline V gene sequence: CDR1 SGHDN, CDR2 FVKESK. Between the trimmed V and J ends, which lost 1 base and 8 bases, there was a span of 17 bases. The CDR3 consists of 16 residues. CDR3 sequence reads: CASSQGPSKRGEKLFF. In DNA form, the CDR3 reads TGTGCCAGCAGCCAAGGTCCTTCGAAGAGGGGCGAAAAACTGTTTTTT.

The rearrangement joins TRBV28 to TRBJ1-1; no clear D. Germline CDR1 and CDR2: MDHEN and SYDVKM. With 1 base removed from V and 3 bases from J, the gap between germline ends came to 15 bases. This CDR3 has 16 amino acids. The CDR3 coding sequence is TGTGCCAGCAGTTTATCCAGCAAGGCGAAACACACTGAAGCTTTCTTT. It is translated as CASSLSSKAKHTEAFF.

The chain recombines TRBV29-1 with TRBJ2-1, with a possible D match to TRBD2 (6 bases). This CDR3 contains 13 residues. Trimming took 3 bases from V and 3 from J, leaving 9 bases between them. The germline gives CDR1 SQVTM, CDR2 ANQGSEA. CDR3 sequence: CSVDAGGYNEQFF. The CDR3, as DNA: TGCAGCGTTGATGCCGGGGGCTACAATGAGCAGTTCTTC.

This chain uses TRBV27 with TRBJ2-2, with a possible D match to TRBD2 (6 bases). This CDR3 contains 14 residues. Germline V gene data show CDR1 as MNHEY and CDR2 as SMNVEV (reference sequence). Trimming stripped 5 bases from V and 4 bases from J, with 11 bases between. The CDR3 loop is CASSLTSFTGELFF. Here the CDR3 DNA reads TGTGCCAGCAGTCTGACTAGTTTCACCGGGGAGCTGTTTTTT.

This sequence joins TRBV6-2 or TRBV6-3 and TRBJ2-4, with D unresolved. CDR1 is MNHEY, CDR2 SVGEGT, per germline. V was shortened by 2 bases and J by 4 bases, with 9 bases between the two germline ends. This CDR3 spans 14 amino acids. The CDR3 here is CASSYTYGKNIQYF. The DNA for the CDR3 is TGTGCCAGCAGTTACACCTATGGAAAAAACATTCAGTACTTC.

This chain uses TRBV5-6 with TRBJ2-5, with 8 bases matching TRBD2. With 0 bases clipped from V and 4 bases from J, the junction kept 8 bases outside the gene matches. CDR1 is SGHDT, CDR2 YYEEEE, per germline. The CDR3 sequence is 16 residues long. The CDR3 region is CASSLEGREGRETQYF. CDR3 coding DNA: TGTGCCAGCAGCTTGGAAGGTCGGGAGGGCCGAGAGACCCAGTACTTC.

This chain joins TRBV6-1 and TRBJ2-2; D might be TRBD2 (6 bases). Germline-derived CDR1 and CDR2 are MNHNS and SASEGT. There are 14 residues in the CDR3. Trimming shortened V by 7 bases and J by 9 bases, and 18 bases separated the two germline ends. In nucleotides, the CDR3 is TGTGCCAGCATTGAGGGAGGAGGCCGCAGGGAGCTGTTTTTT. This gives the protein CASIEGGGRRELFF.

This clone was observed once. The chain links TRBV4-1 to TRBJ1-1; no definite D call. Trimming cost V 4 bases and J 4 bases, with 19 bases left between them. The CDR3 is made up of 16 amino acids. Germline CDR1 and CDR2: MGHRA and YSYEKL. The CDR3: CASSLSRLGSSTEAFF. The CDR3 DNA reads TGCGCCAGCAGCCTGTCGAGGTTGGGGTCGAGCACTGAAGCTTTCTTT.

This clone was seen a few times. V is TRBV19 and J is TRBJ1-2; D call uncertain. Germline V CDR1 and CDR2: LNHDA, SQIVND (reference sequence). Trimming took off 2 bases at V and 4 bases at J, with 14 bases between the two ends. The CDR3 is made up of 15 amino acids. DNA of the CDR3: TGTGCCAGTAGTATACAGGTTGGTGGTACCTATGGCTACACCTTC. Translation: CASSIQVGGTYGYTF.

As DNA, the CDR3 is TGTGCCAGCAGCTTAGGGGTAGATTCAATTTACGAGCAGTACTTC. Translating it yields CASSLGVDSIYEQYF. This chain links TRBV7-3 with TRBJ2-7; unclear D gene. This CDR3 comprises 15 residues. In germline, CDR1 is SGHTA, CDR2 FQGTGA. V was pared by 2 bases and J by 4 bases, with 15 bases between.

The CDR3 is CASSHRTSGIQNQETQYF. The DNA for the CDR3 is TGCGCCAGCAGCCATCGGACTAGCGGAATTCAGAATCAAGAGACCCAGTACTTC. This chain uses TRBV4-1 with TRBJ2-5, with TRBD2 matching over 10 bases. Per the germline V gene, CDR1 is MGHRA and CDR2 is YSYEKL. V lost 3 bases, J lost 2 bases, and 12 bases stayed unmatched. The CDR3 has 18 amino acids.